These T cell receptor beta chains were read from a single sample in a study of blood T cell repertoires in COVID-19. This table comes from immunoSEQ multiplex PCR, and its TCRdb copy is limited to in-frame clones, with some not included. The data contain 100,000 to 120,000 clones, 70% to 90% of them singletons. Sequenced sample: peripheral blood. Receptors were obtained from a woman aged 70-85 years who had recovered from COVID-19. Each CDR3 is given with its conserved first and last residue. A clone size is listed for some rows: how often the clone was seen (once, few, many), or a class if it is expanded.

V gene	clone size	CDR3 length	J gene	CDR3 protein
TRBV6-6	once	13	TRBJ1-2	CASSYREGNGYTF
TRBV5-6	-	13	TRBJ2-7	CASSLLARDEQYF
TRBV5-4	-	13	TRBJ1-1	CASSPDWNTEAFF
TRBV29-1	once	14	TRBJ2-7	CSVEIGGVGDVQYF
TRBV3-1/TRBV3-2	-	12	TRBJ2-7	CASSPSGYEQYF
TRBV24-1	-	13	TRBJ2-3	CAISVGSTDTQYF
TRBV11-2	few	16	TRBJ2-2	CASSSGSRRETGELFF
TRBV24-1	-	16	TRBJ2-1	CATSGPMTSGGREQFF
TRBV25-1	-	15	TRBJ2-5	CASSEPGLGQETQYF
TRBV11-2	-	17	TRBJ1-4	CASSQPVYRGGDEKLFF
TRBV5-8	-	14	TRBJ1-2	CASSLAGVAYGYTF
TRBV4-3	once	18	TRBJ1-4	CASSQDLRGEEANEKLFF
TRBV2	once	12	TRBJ2-7	CASRPTSEEQYF
TRBV6-5	-	16	TRBJ1-1	CASSYSSDREKTEAFF
TRBV3-1/TRBV3-2	-	15	TRBJ2-7	CASSPRDRKNYEQYF
TRBV11-1	-	15	TRBJ2-1	CASSSRLAGGNEQFF
TRBV4-3	-	16	TRBJ2-3	CASSQDAASGRDTQYF
TRBV6-2/TRBV6-3	once	13	TRBJ2-1	CASSYGRGNEQFF
TRBV7-2	-	14	TRBJ1-1	CASSPLRVGTEAFF
TRBV18	-	13	TRBJ1-1	CASSSHKNTEAFF
TRBV12-2	-	18	TRBJ2-5	CASRLEPGTSEGKKTQYF
TRBV19	-	16	TRBJ2-7	CASSLRPASALYEQYF
TRBV28	-	16	TRBJ1-2	CASSLGSRGLGYGYTF
TRBV6-6	-	15	TRBJ2-7	CASSSPRGVENEQYF
TRBV27	-	13	TRBJ1-5	CASSWTGTSPQHF
TRBV7-8	-	15	TRBJ1-5	CASSLAPGGNQPQHF
TRBV20-1	-	18	TRBJ2-1	CSASLGLAGVGSYNEQFF
TRBV18	-	12	TRBJ1-2	CASSDRNYGYTF
TRBV10-3	once	16	TRBJ1-5	CAISESSRAENQPQHF
TRBV18	few	15	TRBJ1-5	CASSPRDDSNQPQHF
TRBV10-3	few	13	TRBJ1-5	CATLNGGGQPQHF
TRBV28	-	13	TRBJ2-7	CASPDREGNEQYF
TRBV3-1/TRBV3-2	-	12	TRBJ1-1	CASNEQGGEAFF
TRBV7-3	-	14	TRBJ2-3	CASSFSPGADTQYF
TRBV5-1	-	13	TRBJ2-7	CASSPATGREQYF
TRBV4-2	-	15	TRBJ1-1	CASSQARDMNTEAFF
TRBV21-1	-	13	TRBJ2-1	CASSKAAGGEQFF
TRBV5-6	-	14	TRBJ1-2	CASTPKGANYGYTF
TRBV5-4	-	15	TRBJ2-1	CASSSRLAGEDEQFF
TRBV19	once	15	TRBJ2-7	CASSSWTSGSYEQYF